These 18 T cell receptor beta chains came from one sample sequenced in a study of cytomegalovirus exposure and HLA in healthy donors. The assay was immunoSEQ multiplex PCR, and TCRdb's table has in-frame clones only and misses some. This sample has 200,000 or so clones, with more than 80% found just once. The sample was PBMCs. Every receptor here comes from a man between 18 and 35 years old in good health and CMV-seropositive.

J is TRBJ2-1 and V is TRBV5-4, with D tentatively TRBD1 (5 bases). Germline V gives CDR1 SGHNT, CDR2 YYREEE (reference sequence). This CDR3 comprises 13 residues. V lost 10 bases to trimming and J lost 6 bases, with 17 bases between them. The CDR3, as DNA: TGTGCCTGCCACCGACAGATAGCCAATGAGCAGTTCTTC. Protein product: CACHRQIANEQFF.

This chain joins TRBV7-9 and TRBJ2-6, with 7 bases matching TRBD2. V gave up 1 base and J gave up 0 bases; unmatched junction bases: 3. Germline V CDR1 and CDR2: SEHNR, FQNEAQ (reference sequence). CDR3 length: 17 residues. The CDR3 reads CASSLEGGSSGANVLTF. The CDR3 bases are TGTGCCAGCAGCTTAGAAGGCGGGAGCTCTGGGGCCAACGTCCTGACTTTC.

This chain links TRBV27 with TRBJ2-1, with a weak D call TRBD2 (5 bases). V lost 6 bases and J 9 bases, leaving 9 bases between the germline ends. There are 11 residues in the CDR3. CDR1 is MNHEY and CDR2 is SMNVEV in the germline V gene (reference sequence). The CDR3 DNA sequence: TGTGCCAGCAGCACTAGTGCTGAGCAGTTCTTC. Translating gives CASSTSAEQFF.

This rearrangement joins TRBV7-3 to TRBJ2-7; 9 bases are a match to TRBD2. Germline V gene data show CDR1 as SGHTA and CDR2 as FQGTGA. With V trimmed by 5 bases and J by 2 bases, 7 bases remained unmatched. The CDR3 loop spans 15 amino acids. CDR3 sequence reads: CASSRGGVSPYEQYF. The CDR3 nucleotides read TGTGCCAGCAGCCGCGGGGGGGTATCCCCCTACGAGCAGTACTTC. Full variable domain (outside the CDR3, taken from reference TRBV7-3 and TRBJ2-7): GAGVSQTPSNKVTEKGKYVELRCDPISGHTALYWYRQSLGQGPEFLIYFQGTGAADDSGLPNDRFFAVRPEGSVSTLKIQRTERGDSAVYLCASSRGGVSPYEQYFGPGTRLTVT.

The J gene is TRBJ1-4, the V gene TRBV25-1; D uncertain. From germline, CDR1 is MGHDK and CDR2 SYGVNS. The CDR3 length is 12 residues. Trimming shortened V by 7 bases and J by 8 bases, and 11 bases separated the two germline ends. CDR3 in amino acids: CASNVGREKLFF. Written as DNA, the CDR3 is TGTGCCAGCAATGTAGGGAGGGAAAAACTGTTTTTT. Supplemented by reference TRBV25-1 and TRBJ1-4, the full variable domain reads EADIYQTPRYLVIGTGKKITLECSQTMGHDKMYWYQQDPGMELHLIHYSYGVNSTEKGDLSSESTVSRIRTEHFPLTLESARPSHTSQYLCASNVGREKLFFGSGTQLSVL.

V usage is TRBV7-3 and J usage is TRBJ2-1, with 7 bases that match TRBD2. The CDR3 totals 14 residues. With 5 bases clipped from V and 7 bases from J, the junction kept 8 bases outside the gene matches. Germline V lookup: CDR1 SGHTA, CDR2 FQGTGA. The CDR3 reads CASSPTAGGNEQFF. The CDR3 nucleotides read TGTGCCAGCAGCCCAACCGCCGGGGGGAATGAGCAGTTCTTC.

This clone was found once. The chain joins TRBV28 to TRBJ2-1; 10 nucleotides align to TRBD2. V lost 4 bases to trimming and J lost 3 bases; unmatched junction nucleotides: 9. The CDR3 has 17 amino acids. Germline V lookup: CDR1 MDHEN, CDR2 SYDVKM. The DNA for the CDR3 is TGTGCCAGCAGTTCCCCCATTTGGACTAGCGGCTACAATGAGCAGTTCTTC. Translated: CASSSPIWTSGYNEQFF.

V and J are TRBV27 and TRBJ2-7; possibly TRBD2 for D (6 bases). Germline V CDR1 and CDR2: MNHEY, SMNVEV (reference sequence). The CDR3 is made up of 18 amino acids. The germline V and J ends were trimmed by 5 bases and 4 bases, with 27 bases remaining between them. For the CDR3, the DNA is TGTGCCAGCAGTACATCACGGGGCAGAGCGGGTTCCCTTTACGAGCAGTACTTC. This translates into CASSTSRGRAGSLYEQYF.

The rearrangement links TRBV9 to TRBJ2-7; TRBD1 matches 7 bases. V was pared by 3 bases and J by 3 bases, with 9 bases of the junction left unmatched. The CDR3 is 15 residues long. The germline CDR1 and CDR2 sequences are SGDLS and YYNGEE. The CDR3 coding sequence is TGTGCCAGCAGCGCACGTGATGACAGGGACTACGAGCAGTACTTC. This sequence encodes CASSARDDRDYEQYF.

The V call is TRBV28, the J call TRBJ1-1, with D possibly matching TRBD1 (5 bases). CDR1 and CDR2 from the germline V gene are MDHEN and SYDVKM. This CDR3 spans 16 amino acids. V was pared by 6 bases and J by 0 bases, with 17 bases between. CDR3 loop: CASSLSGGALNTEAFF. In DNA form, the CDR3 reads TGTGCCAGCAGCCTCTCCGGGGGAGCCCTGAACACTGAAGCTTTCTTT.

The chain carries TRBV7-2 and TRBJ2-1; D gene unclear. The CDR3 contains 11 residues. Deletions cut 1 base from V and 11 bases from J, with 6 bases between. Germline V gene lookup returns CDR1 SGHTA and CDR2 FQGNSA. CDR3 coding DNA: TGTGCCAGCAGCTTAGGGCCAAAGCAGTTCTTC. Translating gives CASSLGPKQFF.

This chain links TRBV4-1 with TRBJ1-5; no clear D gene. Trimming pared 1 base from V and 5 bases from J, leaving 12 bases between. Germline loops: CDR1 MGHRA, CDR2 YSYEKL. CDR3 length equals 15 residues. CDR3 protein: CASSQGRTTYQPQHF. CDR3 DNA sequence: TGCGCCAGCAGCCAAGGACGGACTACCTATCAGCCCCAGCATTTT.

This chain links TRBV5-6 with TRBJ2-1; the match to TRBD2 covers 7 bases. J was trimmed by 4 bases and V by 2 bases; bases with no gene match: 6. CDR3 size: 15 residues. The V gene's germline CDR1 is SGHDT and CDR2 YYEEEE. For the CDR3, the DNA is TGTGCCAGCAGCTTCGGGGGAGGGATTTACAATGAGCAGTTCTTC. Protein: CASSFGGGIYNEQFF.

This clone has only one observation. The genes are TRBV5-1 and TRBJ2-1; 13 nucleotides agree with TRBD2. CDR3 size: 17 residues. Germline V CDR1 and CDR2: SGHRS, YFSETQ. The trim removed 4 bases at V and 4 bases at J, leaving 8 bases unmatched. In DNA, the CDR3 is TGCGCCAGCAGCGGCTCCCGGACTAGCGGGGGATACAATGAGCAGTTCTTC. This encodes CASSGSRTSGGYNEQFF. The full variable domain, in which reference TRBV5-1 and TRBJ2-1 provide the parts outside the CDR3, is KAGVTQTPRYLIKTRGQQVTLSCSPISGHRSVSWYQQTPGQGLQFLFEYFSETQRNKGNFPGRFSGRQFSNSRSEMNVSTLELGDSALYLCASSGSRTSGGYNEQFFGPGTRLTVL.

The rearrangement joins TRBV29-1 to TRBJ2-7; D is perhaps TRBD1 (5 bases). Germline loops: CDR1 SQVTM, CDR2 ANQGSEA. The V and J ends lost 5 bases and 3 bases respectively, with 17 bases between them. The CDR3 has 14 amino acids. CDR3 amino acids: CSVLRTDSFYEQYF. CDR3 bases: TGCAGCGTTTTAAGAACTGACAGCTTCTACGAGCAGTACTTC.

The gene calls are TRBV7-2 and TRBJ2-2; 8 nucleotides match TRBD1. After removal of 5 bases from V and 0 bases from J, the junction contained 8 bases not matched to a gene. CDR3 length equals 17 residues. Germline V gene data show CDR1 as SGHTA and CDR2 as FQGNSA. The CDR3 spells CASSGLAGGTNTGELFF. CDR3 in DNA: TGTGCCAGCAGCGGTTTGGCAGGGGGCACGAACACCGGGGAGCTGTTTTTT.

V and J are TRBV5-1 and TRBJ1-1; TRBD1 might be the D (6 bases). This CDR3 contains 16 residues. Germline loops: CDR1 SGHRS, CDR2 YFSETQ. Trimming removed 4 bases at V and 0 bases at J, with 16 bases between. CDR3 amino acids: CASSRGSRDMNTEAFF. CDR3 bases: TGCGCCAGCAGCCGCGGAAGCAGGGACATGAACACTGAAGCTTTCTTT.

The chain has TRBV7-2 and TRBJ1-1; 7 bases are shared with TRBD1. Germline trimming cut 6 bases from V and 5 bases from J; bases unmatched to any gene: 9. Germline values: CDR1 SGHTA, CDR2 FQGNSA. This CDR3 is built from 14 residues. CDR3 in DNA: TGTGCCAGCAGTCAACCTACAGGGGCGACTGAAGCTTTCTTT. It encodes CASSQPTGATEAFF.